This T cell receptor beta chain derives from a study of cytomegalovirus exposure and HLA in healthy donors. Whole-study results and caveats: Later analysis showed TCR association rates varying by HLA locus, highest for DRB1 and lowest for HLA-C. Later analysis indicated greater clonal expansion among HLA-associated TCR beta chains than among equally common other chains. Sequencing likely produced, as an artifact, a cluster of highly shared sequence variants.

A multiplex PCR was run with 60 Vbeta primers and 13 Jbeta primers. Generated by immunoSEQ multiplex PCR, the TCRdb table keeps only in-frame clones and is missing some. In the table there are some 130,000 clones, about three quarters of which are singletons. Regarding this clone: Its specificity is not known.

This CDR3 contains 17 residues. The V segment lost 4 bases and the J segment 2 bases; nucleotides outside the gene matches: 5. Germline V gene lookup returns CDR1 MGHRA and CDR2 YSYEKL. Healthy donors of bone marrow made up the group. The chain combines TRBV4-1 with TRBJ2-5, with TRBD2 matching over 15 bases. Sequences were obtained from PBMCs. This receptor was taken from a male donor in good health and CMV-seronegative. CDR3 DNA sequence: TGCGCCAGCAGCCGGGGGACTAGCGGGGGGCAACAAGAGACCCAGTACTTC. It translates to CASSRGTSGGQQETQYF.